The clone carrying this TCR beta chain was seen just once. The data derive from a study of OX40 agonist ivuxolimab in advanced cancers. Sequencing was performed with immunoSEQ multiplex PCR; in TCRdb, only in-frame clones are kept and a portion is missing. Of about 48,000 clones in the sample, approximately 80% were seen once. Germline V gene sequence: CDR1 LNHDA, CDR2 SQIVND (reference sequence). The germline V and J ends were trimmed by 2 bases and 11 bases, with 10 bases remaining between them. The CDR3 has 12 residues. The sample consisted of CD4+ or CD8+ T cells sorted from blood, taken in a trial of the OX40 agonist ivuxolimab. The chain carries TRBV19 and TRBJ1-5; perhaps TRBD1 as D (5 bases). This TCR was sampled from an adult with an advanced solid tumor such as melanoma, head and neck, liver or kidney cancer. Here the CDR3 reads CASSITGQSQHF. CDR3 nucleotides: TGTGCCAGTAGTATAACGGGGCAGTCCCAGCATTTT.